This TCR beta chain came from a study of blood T cells in healthy people across ages (dated by TCRdb to the mid-2010s). Concerning the study at large: Template switching captured roughly one uniquely barcoded TCR beta cDNA molecule per two T cells in model experiments. The donors were divided into four age groups: young (average around 16 years), middle-aged (about 39), aged (62) and long-lived (roughly 88). Using deep sequencing normalized with unique cDNA molecular identifiers, the study measured how TCR beta repertoire diversity changes with age. Two additional independent replicas of 1 million unique cDNA reads from the same blood draw were analyzed for two donors (one aged 18 to 30 and one aged 80 or older). Donors of different ages were randomly distributed across sequencing lanes to avoid experimental bias. The research as a whole found: Compared with the aged group, the long-lived group had more naive CD4+ T cells, fewer expanded clones and increased TCR diversity, suggesting age selection. As age increased, observed TCR beta diversity per million T cells dropped in a roughly linear way, and a significant reduction was already evident by age 40. Because the CMV infection status of the donors was unknown, age-related changes in expanded clonotypes may potentially have been confounded. Observed TCR beta diversity correlated strongly with the percentage of naive T cells measured by flow cytometry. Total diversity estimates from one million sequenced T cells were considered lower bounds and underestimates. Since profiling was done on bulk unsorted PBMCs, naive and antigen-experienced compartments could not be conclusively compared.

Library method: 5' RACE. TCRdb records Illumina HiSeq 2500 as the sequencer. A second PCR of roughly 6 to 11 cycles was performed with a sample-barcoded 5' primer and a J-beta primer mix. A unique molecular identifier was introduced onto each TCR beta cDNA molecule by a template-switch 5' adaptor carrying 12 random nucleotides. Each sample yielded at least 3 million CDR3-containing paired-end reads. All of the RNA was converted into first-strand cDNA using the Mint cDNA synthesis kit, with a TRBC-specific oligonucleotide serving as the primer. All cDNA was treated with uracil-DNA glycosylase and then went through a first 18-cycle PCR with the universal primers M1SS and BC2_uni_R. On the study's bioinformatics: Normalization of each sample was performed by random selection of 1 million high-quality reads, each carrying a distinct molecular identifier. Instead of being binned into consensus sequences, reads with shared molecular identifiers were discarded. MiTCR, set to a Q25 quality threshold and the strictest error-elimination algorithm, was used for CDR3 identification, clonotype clustering and error correction. A nonparametric unseen species model using Euler transformation provided a lower-bound estimate of total TCR beta diversity. TCRdb redid the processing of the public reads, applying fastp at Q25 and MiXCR, and retained in-frame beta chains. Entries that share a CDR3 protein sequence are merged under the most common genes and DNA. These V and J calls are TCRdb output, not the study's own analysis. For this sample the table gives around 1.5 million distinct CDR3 sequences, of which approximately 59% were detected only once. The top ten clones comprise 6.5% to 8.5% of the sample.

Relative to germline, V is 1 base shorter and J is 8 bases shorter, with 12 bases between their ends. CDR1 SGHAT and CDR2 FQDESV are derived from the germline V gene (reference sequence). The CDR3 holds 14 amino acids from the cysteine to the phenylalanine. The sequence is cut down to CDR3 DNA, 42 bases in frame from base 1. As concerns this clonotype: It lacks a known antigen. No much larger clonotype is one base removed from it; base qualities were not supplied.

The donors were a few dozen Caucasian individuals from Russia, aged 6 to 90 years, who were systemically healthy. Each donor gave ten milliliters of peripheral blood, collected into EDTA-treated Vacutainer tubes. Ficoll-Paque density-gradient centrifugation was used to isolate PBMCs, with at least 6 million per sample. Total RNA, at least 6 micrograms per sample, was extracted from PBMCs with Trizol reagent. Naive CD45RAhigh/CD27high T cell percentages were measured by flow cytometry on a PBMC aliquot from every donor. The TCR was taken from a man between 18 and 29 years old in good health. The sequence is built from TRBV11-1 and TRBJ2-1; confidence is insufficient to name the D gene. The sequenced sample consisted of blood. The CDR3 region: CASSLEDGSDEQFF. The sequenced DNA: TGTGCCAGCAGCTTAGAAGACGGCTCGGATGAGCAGTTCTTC. The reference TRBV11-1 and TRBJ2-1 proteins fill in what lies around the CDR3, so the full variable domain reads EAEVAQSPRYKITEKSQAVAFWCDPISGHATLYWYRQILGQGPELLVQFQDESVVDDSQLPKDRFSAERLKGVDSTLKIQPAELGDSAMYLCASSLEDGSDEQFFGPGTRLTVL.